This TCR beta chain was captured by sequencing in a study of cytomegalovirus exposure and HLA in healthy donors. PCR used 60 Vbeta primers and 13 Jbeta primers. Profiled with immunoSEQ multiplex PCR; TCRdb holds only in-frame clones, not every one. The table records roughly 130,000 clones, 74% of them present only once. The germline V gene has CDR1 SEHNR and CDR2 FQNEAQ (reference sequence). CDR3 size: 16 residues. V was shortened by 5 bases and J by 0 bases, with 13 bases between the two germline ends. The chain joins TRBV7-9 to TRBJ1-4; no reliable D call. The receptor's source is a woman in her 50s in good health and CMV-seropositive. The sequenced sample consisted of PBMCs. The CDR3 DNA follows: TGTGCCAGCAGCCCTAGGTCCGGGGCAACTAATGAAAAACTGTTTTTT. This sequence encodes CASSPRSGATNEKLFF.